What follows is one T cell receptor beta chain and its context. The sample comes from a study of blood T cell repertoires in COVID-19. About the research overall: From T cells, B-cell-depleted T cells, or PBMCs came the material, which was cDNA or gDNA.

J was trimmed by 5 bases and V by 5 bases; bases with no gene match: 7. This CDR3 region has 14 residues. Germline CDR1 reads SGHAT; CDR2 reads FQNNGV. In the study's own analysis: Reference gene primer amplification gave nucleated cell count estimates. Here immunoSEQ multiplex PCR was the method, and the copy in TCRdb shows in-frame clones only, minus some. From that table come the V and J calls and clone size; the DNA was used to work out D and trimming. The sample consists of about 82,000 clones, under 80% of them appearing once. The TCR originated in a man aged 55 to 70 with COVID-19, enrolled during active disease. The chain carries TRBV11-2 and TRBJ1-1, with TRBD1 matching 8 bases. Sequencing was done on a sample of peripheral blood. In DNA form, the CDR3 reads TGTGCCAGCAGCCCTGCTTGGACAGGGACTGAAGCTTTCTTT. This codes for CASSPAWTGTEAFF.